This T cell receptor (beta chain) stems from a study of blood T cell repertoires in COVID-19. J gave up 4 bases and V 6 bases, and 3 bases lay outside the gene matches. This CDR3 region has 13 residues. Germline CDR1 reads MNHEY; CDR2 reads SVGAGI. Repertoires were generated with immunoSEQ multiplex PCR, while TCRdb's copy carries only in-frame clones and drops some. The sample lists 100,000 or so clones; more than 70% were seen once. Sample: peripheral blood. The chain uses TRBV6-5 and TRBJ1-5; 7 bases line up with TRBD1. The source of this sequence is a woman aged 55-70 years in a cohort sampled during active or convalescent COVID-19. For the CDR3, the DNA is TGTGCCAGCAGGACAGGGCGGAATCAGCCCCAGCATTTT. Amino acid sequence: CASRTGRNQPQHF.